This T cell receptor (beta chain) was identified in a study of blood T cell repertoires in COVID-19. Study information: Sites in the United States, Italy and Spain provided acute and convalescent COVID-19 samples. Sources were T cells, B-cell-depleted T cells, or PBMCs; the material itself was cDNA or gDNA.

Original methodology: Using reference gene primer amplification, nucleated cell counts were estimated. The assay was immunoSEQ multiplex PCR, and TCRdb's table has in-frame clones only and misses some. D and trimming come from the DNA, and the V and J calls and clone size come from that table. The table lists some 60,000 clones, almost 85% of them singletons, with approximately 20% in the top ten. Trimming removed 1 base at V and 10 bases at J, with 10 bases between. Germline V lookup: CDR1 KGHSH, CDR2 LQKENI. The CDR3 sequence is 12 residues long. The sample consisted of peripheral blood. The sequence came from a human donor in a cohort sampled during active COVID-19. This chain joins TRBV18 and TRBJ1-1; D is possibly TRBD1 (5 bases). This CDR3 reads CASSPQGFGAFF. For the CDR3, the DNA is TGTGCCAGCTCACCACAGGGGTTCGGAGCTTTCTTT.